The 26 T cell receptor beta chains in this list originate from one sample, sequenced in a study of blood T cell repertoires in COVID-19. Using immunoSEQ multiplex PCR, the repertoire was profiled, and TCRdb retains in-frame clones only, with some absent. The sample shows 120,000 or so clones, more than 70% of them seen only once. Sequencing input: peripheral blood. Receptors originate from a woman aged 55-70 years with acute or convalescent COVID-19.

CDR3 coding DNA: TGTGCCAGCGGGGGACAGCTCTATGGCTACACCTTC. Amino acids: CASGGQLYGYTF. V and J are TRBV6-5 and TRBJ1-2, with 7 bases matching TRBD1. Germline V gene lookup returns CDR1 MNHEY and CDR2 SVGAGI. CDR3 size: 12 residues. V lost 8 bases, J lost 4 bases, and 4 bases stayed unmatched.

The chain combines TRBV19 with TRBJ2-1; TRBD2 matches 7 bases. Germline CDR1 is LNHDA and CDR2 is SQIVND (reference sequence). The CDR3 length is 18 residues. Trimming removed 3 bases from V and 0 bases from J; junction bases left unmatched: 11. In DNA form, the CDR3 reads TGTGCCAGTAGTATCGCTCTAGCGGACTTGAGCTCCTACAATGAGCAGTTCTTC. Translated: CASSIALADLSSYNEQFF.

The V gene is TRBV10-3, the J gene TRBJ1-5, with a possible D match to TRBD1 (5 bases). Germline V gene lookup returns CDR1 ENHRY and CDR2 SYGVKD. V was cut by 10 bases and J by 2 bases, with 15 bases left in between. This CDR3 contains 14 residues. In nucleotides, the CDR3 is TGTGCCACCCGTGGGGGGGAAGGCAATCAGCCCCAGCATTTT. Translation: CATRGGEGNQPQHF.

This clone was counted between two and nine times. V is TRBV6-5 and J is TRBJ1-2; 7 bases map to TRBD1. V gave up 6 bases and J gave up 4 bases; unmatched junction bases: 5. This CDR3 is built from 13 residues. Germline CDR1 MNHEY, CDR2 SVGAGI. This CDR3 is CASSYRGGYGYTF. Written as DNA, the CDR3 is TGTGCCAGCAGCTACAGGGGTGGCTATGGCTACACCTTC.

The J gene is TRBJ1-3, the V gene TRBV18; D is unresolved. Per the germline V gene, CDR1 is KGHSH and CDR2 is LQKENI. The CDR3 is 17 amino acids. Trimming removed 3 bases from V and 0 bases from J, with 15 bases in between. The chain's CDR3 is CASSPPSRSPSGNTIYF. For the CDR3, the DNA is TGTGCCAGCTCACCGCCATCCCGGAGCCCCTCTGGAAACACCATATATTTT.

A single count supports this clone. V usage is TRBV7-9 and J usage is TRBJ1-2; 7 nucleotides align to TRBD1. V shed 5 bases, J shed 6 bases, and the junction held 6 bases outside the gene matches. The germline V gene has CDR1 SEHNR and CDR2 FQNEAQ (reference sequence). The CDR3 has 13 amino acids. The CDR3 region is CASSLSTGNGYTF. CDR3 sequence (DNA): TGTGCCAGCAGCCTCTCGACAGGGAATGGCTACACCTTC.

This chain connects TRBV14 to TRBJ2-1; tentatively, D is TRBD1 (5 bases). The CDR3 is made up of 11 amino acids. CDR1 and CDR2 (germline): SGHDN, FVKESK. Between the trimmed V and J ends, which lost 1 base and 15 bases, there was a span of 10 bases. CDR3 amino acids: CASSQARERFF. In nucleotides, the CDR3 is TGTGCCAGCAGCCAAGCCAGGGAAAGGTTCTTC.

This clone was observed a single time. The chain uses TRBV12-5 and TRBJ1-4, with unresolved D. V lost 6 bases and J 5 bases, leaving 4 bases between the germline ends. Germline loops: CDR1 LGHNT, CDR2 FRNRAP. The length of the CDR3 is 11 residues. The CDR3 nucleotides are TGTGCTAGTGGGACAAATGAAAAACTGTTTTTT. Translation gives CASGTNEKLFF.

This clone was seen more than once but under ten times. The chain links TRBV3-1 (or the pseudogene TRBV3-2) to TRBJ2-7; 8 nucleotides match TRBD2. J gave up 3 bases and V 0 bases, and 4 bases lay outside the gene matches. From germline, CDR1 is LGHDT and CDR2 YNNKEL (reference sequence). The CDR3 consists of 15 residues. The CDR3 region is CASSQEVLAVYEQYF. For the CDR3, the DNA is TGTGCCAGCAGCCAAGAAGTACTAGCGGTCTACGAGCAGTACTTC.

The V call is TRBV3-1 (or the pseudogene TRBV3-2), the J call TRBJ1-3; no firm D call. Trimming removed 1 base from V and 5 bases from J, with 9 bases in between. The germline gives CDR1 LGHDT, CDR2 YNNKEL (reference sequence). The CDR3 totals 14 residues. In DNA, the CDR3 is TGTGCCAGCAGCCAAGGGACTCGGAGAAACACCATATATTTT. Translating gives CASSQGTRRNTIYF.

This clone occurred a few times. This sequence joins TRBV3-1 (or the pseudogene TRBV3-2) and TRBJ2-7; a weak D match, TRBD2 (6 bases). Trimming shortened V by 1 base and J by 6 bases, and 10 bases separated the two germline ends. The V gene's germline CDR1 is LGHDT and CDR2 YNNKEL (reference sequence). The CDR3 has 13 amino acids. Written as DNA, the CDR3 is TGTGCCAGCAGCCAAGGGGGGGTCGGCGAGCAGTACTTC. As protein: CASSQGGVGEQYF.

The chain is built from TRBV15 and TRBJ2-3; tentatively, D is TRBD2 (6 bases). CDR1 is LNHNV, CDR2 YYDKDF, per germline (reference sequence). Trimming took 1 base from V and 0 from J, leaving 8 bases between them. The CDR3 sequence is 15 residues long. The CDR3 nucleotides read TGTGCCACCAGCAGAGGCGGGGCTAGCACAGATACGCAGTATTTT. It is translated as CATSRGGASTDTQYF.

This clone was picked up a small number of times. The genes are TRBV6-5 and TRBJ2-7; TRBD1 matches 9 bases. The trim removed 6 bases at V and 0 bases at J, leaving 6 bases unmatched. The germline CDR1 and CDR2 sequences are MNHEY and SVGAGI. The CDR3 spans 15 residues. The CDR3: CASRPGTGSSYEQYF. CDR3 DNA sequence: TGTGCCAGCAGGCCCGGGACAGGGAGCTCCTACGAGCAGTACTTC.

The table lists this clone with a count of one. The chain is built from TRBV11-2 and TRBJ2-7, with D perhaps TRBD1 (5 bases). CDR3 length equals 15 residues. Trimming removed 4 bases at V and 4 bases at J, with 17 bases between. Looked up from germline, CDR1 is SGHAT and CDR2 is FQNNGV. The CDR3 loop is CASSSRQGFGYEQYF. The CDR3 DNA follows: TGTGCCAGCAGCTCCCGGCAGGGTTTCGGGTACGAGCAGTACTTC.

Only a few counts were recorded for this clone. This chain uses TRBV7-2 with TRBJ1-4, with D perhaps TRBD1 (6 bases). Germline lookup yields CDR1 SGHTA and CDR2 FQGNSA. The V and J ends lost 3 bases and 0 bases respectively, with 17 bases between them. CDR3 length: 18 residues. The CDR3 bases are TGTGCCAGCAGCTTTTGGGGGCAGCCTTCTGCAACTAATGAAAAACTGTTTTTT. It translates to CASSFWGQPSATNEKLFF.

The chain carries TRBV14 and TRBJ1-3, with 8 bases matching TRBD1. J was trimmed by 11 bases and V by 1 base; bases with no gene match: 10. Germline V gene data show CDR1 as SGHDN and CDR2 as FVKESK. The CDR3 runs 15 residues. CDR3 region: CASSQVGTGGRAIYF. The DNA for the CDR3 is TGTGCCAGCAGCCAAGTGGGGACAGGAGGCCGGGCCATATATTTT.

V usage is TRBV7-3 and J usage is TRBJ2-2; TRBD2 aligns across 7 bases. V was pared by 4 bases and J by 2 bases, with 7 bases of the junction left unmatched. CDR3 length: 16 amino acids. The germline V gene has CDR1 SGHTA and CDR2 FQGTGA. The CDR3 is CASSSSSGINTGELFF. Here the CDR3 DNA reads TGTGCCAGCAGCTCCTCTAGCGGTATTAACACCGGGGAGCTGTTTTTT.

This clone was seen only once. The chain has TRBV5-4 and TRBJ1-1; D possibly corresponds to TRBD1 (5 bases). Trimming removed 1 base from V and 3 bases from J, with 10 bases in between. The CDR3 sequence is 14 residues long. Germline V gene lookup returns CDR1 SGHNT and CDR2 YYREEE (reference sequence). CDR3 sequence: CASSLRGGDTEAFF. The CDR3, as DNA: TGTGCCAGCAGCTTGAGGGGAGGGGACACTGAAGCTTTCTTT.

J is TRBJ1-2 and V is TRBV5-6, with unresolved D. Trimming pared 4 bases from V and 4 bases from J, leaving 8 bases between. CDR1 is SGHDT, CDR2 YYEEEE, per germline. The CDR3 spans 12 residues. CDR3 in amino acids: CASSAGSYGYTF. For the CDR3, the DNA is TGTGCCAGCAGCGCCGGGTCCTATGGCTACACCTTC.

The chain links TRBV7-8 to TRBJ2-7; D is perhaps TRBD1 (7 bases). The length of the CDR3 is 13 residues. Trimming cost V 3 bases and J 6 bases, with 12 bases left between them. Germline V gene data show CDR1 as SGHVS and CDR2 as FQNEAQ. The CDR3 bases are TGTGCCAGCAGCTTCGGCCAGGGGGGCGAGCAGTACTTC. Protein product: CASSFGQGGEQYF.

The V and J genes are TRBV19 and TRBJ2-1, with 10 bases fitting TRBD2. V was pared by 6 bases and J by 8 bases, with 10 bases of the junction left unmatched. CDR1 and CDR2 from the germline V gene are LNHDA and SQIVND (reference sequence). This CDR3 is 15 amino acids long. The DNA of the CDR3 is TGTGCCAGTAGCTCTAGCGGGAGTGCCGGGTATGAGCAGTTCTTC. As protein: CASSSSGSAGYEQFF. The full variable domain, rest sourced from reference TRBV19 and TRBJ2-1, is DGGITQSPKYLFRKEGQNVTLSCEQNLNHDAMYWYRQDPGQGLRLIYYSQIVNDFQKGDIAEGYSVSREKKESFPLTVTSAQKNPTAFYLCASSSSGSAGYEQFFGPGTRLTVL.

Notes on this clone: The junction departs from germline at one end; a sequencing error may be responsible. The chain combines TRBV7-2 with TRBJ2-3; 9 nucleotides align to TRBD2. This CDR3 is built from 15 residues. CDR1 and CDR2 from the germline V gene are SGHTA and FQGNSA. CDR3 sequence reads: CASSLAGRSTDTQYF. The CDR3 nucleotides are TGTGCCAGCAGCCTAGCGGGGCGGAGCACAGATACGCAGTATTTT. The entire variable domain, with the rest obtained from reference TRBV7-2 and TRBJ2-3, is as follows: GAGVSQSPSNKVTEKGKDVELRCDPISGHTALYWYRQSLGQGLEFLIYFQGNSAPDKSGLPSDRFSAERTGGSVSTLTIQRTQQEDSAVYLCASSLAGRSTDTQYFGPGTRLTVL.

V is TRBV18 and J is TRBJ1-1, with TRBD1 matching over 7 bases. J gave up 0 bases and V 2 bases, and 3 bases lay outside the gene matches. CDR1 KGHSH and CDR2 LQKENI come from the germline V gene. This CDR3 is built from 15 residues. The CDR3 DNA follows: TGTGCCAGCTCACCATGGGACAGTTTGAACACTGAAGCTTTCTTT. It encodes CASSPWDSLNTEAFF.

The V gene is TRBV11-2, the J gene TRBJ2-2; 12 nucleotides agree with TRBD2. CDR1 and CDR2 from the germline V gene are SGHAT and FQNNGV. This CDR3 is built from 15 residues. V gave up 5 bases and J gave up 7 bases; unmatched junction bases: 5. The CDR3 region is CASSPRLAGDGELFF. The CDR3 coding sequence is TGTGCCAGCAGCCCGCGACTAGCGGGAGACGGGGAGCTGTTTTTT.

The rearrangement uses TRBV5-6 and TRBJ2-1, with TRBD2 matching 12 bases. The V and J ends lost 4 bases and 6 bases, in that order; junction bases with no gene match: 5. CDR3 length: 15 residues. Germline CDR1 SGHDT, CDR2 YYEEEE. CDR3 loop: CASSPTSGRINEQFF. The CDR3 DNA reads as TGTGCCAGCAGCCCGACTAGCGGGAGAATCAATGAGCAGTTCTTC.

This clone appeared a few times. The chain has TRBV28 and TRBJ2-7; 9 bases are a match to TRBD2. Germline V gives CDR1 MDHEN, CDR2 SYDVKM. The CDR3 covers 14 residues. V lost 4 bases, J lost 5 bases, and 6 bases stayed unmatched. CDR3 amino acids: CASSSRLAAHEQYF. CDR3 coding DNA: TGTGCCAGCAGTTCGCGACTAGCGGCCCACGAGCAGTACTTC.